These T cell receptor beta chains were read from a single sample in a study of shared clonotypes between healthy human individuals. TCRdb's copy holds only in-frame clones and misses some; the assay was immunoSEQ multiplex PCR. This table holds about 1,800,000 clones, about 95% found once. Specimen: naive CD8+ T cells sorted from blood. The receptors shown here come from a man aged 18 to 35 in good health. CDR3s include the opening cysteine and the closing phenylalanine or tryptophan. The order of the fields is J gene, D gene, V gene, clone size, CDR3 protein, CDR3 DNA. A D gene is named only where the DNA matches it firmly. Not all rows give a size; the values are once, few, many and, for expanded clones, a class.

>TRBJ2-5|TRBD2|TRBV6-1|NA
CASSDYNSGGAQETQYF
TGTGCCAGCAGTGACTATAATAGCGGGGGGGCTCAAGAGACCCAGTACTTC
>TRBJ1-5|TRBD1|TRBV30|NA
CASNRGDNQPQHF
TGTGCCTCCAACAGGGGTGACAATCAGCCCCAGCATTTT
>TRBJ2-1|NA|TRBV4-3|NA
CASSQDAGQGWKESYNEQFF
TGCGCCAGCAGCCAAGATGCGGGGCAGGGGTGGAAGGAGTCCTACAATGAGCAGTTCTTC
>TRBJ2-7|NA|TRBV5-1|NA
CASSLDRQGSYEQYF
TGCGCCAGCAGCTTGGATCGCCAGGGGTCCTACGAGCAGTACTTC
>TRBJ2-1|NA|TRBV21-1|NA
CASSKVGTEYNEQFF
TGTGCCAGCAGCAAAGTAGGGACAGAATACAATGAGCAGTTCTTC
>TRBJ2-7|NA|TRBV6-1|NA
CASIGIHEQYF
TGTGCCAGCATTGGGATCCACGAGCAGTACTTC
>TRBJ1-1|NA|TRBV6-5|NA
CASSYGGGYYTEAFF
TGTGCCAGCAGTTACGGCGGGGGCTATTACACTGAAGCTTTCTTT
>TRBJ2-2|NA|TRBV6-5|NA
CASSYLSGELFF
TGTGCCAGCAGTTATTTGTCCGGGGAGCTGTTTTTT
>TRBJ2-1|TRBD2|TRBV15|NA
CATSRDFLREDYNEQFF
TGTGCCACCAGCAGAGATTTTTTACGGGAGGATTACAATGAGCAGTTCTTC
>TRBJ2-7|TRBD2|TRBV7-9|NA
CASSFDGGEEYF
TGTGCCAGCAGCTTTGACGGGGGGGAAGAGTACTTC
>TRBJ1-5|NA|TRBV10-2|NA
CASSGTGNQPQHF
TGCGCCAGCAGTGGGACCGGCAATCAGCCCCAGCATTTT
>TRBJ2-7|NA|TRBV4-1|NA
CASSQPEAYEQYF
TGCGCCAGCAGCCAACCAGAGGCCTACGAGCAGTACTTC
>TRBJ1-3|TRBD1|TRBV27|NA
CASSRDRDSGNTIYF
TGTGCCAGCAGCCGGGACAGGGACTCTGGAAACACCATATATTTT
>TRBJ2-5|NA|TRBV27|NA
CASSRGETQYF
TGTGCCAGCAGCAGGGGAGAGACCCAGTACTTC
>TRBJ1-1|NA|TRBV7-9|NA
CASSLAVDMNTEAFF
TGTGCCAGCAGCTTAGCGGTAGACATGAACACTGAAGCTTTCTTT
>TRBJ2-7|TRBD1|TRBV2|NA
CASSESEPGQGDEQYF
TGTGCCAGCAGTGAATCCGAGCCGGGACAGGGGGACGAGCAGTACTTC
>TRBJ2-7|NA|TRBV14|NA
CASSAYEGGSSYEQYF
TGTGCCAGCAGCGCATACGAGGGGGGAAGCTCCTACGAGCAGTACTTC
>TRBJ2-2|NA|TRBV2|few
CASSDPGQGLTTGELFF
TGTGCCAGCAGTGACCCTGGCCAGGGGCTTACCACCGGGGAGCTGTTTTTT
>TRBJ1-4|NA|TRBV27|NA
CASSLGMGAEKLFF
TGTGCCAGCAGTTTAGGGATGGGGGCGGAAAAACTGTTTTTT
>TRBJ1-4|NA|TRBV4-3|NA
CASSPTALNEKLFF
TGCGCCAGCAGCCCGACTGCACTTAATGAAAAACTGTTTTTT
>TRBJ2-7|TRBD1|TRBV28|few
CASSPTGGDEQYF
TGTGCCAGCAGCCCGACAGGGGGCGACGAGCAGTACTTC
>TRBJ2-3|TRBD2|TRBV7-3|NA
CASSPSTSGATDTQYF
TGTGCCAGCAGCCCATCGACTAGCGGGGCTACAGATACGCAGTATTTT
>TRBJ2-7|NA|TRBV27|NA
CASSDHHEQYF
TGTGCCAGCAGTGACCACCACGAGCAGTACTTC
>TRBJ2-1|TRBD2|TRBV5-6|NA
CASSLGTSGRTEQFF
TGTGCCAGCAGCCTAGGGACTAGCGGGAGGACTGAGCAGTTCTTC
>TRBJ2-3|NA|TRBV6-6|NA
CASIPGAGDTQYF
TGTGCCAGCATTCCCGGGGCAGGAGATACGCAGTATTTT
>TRBJ2-5|TRBD2|TRBV5-1|NA
CASSLAGGAVETQYF
TGCGCCAGCAGCTTGGCCGGGGGGGCGGTGGAGACCCAGTACTTC
>TRBJ1-4|TRBD1|TRBV2|NA
CASSRGQGYEKLFF
TGTGCCAGCAGTAGGGGACAGGGGTATGAAAAACTGTTTTTT
>TRBJ2-2|NA|TRBV7-2|NA
CASSPPPGLGTGELFF
TGTGCCAGCAGCCCCCCCCCGGGGTTGGGCACCGGGGAGCTGTTTTTT
>TRBJ2-7|NA|TRBV10-3|NA
CAVRWDTYEQYF
TGTGCCGTAAGATGGGACACCTACGAGCAGTACTTC
>TRBJ1-1|NA|TRBV28|NA
CASSIPAQWPAEAFF
TGTGCCAGCTCGATACCCGCTCAATGGCCCGCTGAAGCTTTCTTT
>TRBJ1-2|NA|TRBV30|NA
CAWTAGAFNYGYTF
TGTGCCTGGACCGCGGGGGCCTTTAACTATGGCTACACCTTC
>TRBJ2-1|NA|TRBV11-2|NA
CASSLGRYNEQFF
TGTGCCAGCAGCTTAGGGCGATACAATGAGCAGTTCTTC
>TRBJ2-3|NA|TRBV10-1|NA
CASSEDSTMSSTDTQYF
TGCGCCAGCAGTGAGGATTCGACAATGAGTAGCACAGATACGCAGTATTTT
>TRBJ2-1|NA|TRBV4-1|NA
CASSQRGGDNEQFF
TGCGCCAGCAGCCAAAGAGGGGGGGACAATGAGCAGTTCTTC
>TRBJ1-1|NA|TRBV2|NA
CASSEAQEFMNTEAFF
TGTGCCAGCAGTGAAGCGCAGGAGTTTATGAACACTGAAGCTTTCTTT
>TRBJ2-7|NA|TRBV12-2|NA
CASRLVCGRAVTYEQYF
TGTGCAAGTCGCTTAGTATGTGGGAGGGCCGTTACCTACGAGCAGTACTTC
>TRBJ2-7|NA|TRBV27|NA
CASSLAPGAEQYF
TGTGCCAGCAGTTTGGCGCCAGGAGCCGAGCAGTACTTC
>TRBJ2-7|TRBD2|TRBV9|NA
CASSAAGLAGAEQYF
TGTGCCAGCAGCGCCGCCGGGCTAGCGGGAGCCGAGCAGTACTTC
>TRBJ2-3|TRBD2|TRBV6-1|NA
CASSDLPSGINTDTQYF
TGTGCCAGCAGTGATCTCCCTAGCGGGATAAACACAGATACGCAGTATTTT
>TRBJ1-5|TRBD1|TRBV27|NA
CASSKTGGVNQPQHF
TGTGCCAGCAGTAAAACAGGGGGCGTAAATCAGCCCCAGCATTTT
>TRBJ1-4|TRBD1|TRBV13|NA
CASSSNLGQRGKLFF
TGTGCCAGCAGCTCAAACTTGGGACAGAGGGGAAAACTGTTTTTT
>TRBJ2-7|TRBD2|TRBV7-2|NA
CASSLVLAGKAEQYF
TGTGCCAGCAGCTTAGTGCTAGCGGGAAAAGCCGAGCAGTACTTC
>TRBJ2-4|TRBD2|TRBV19|NA
CASLAYREDIQYF
TGTGCCAGCTTGGCGTACCGGGAGGACATTCAGTACTTC
>TRBJ2-1|NA|TRBV28|NA
CASSALDPANEQFF
TGTGCCAGCAGTGCCCTTGACCCAGCCAATGAGCAGTTCTTC
>TRBJ2-7|NA|TRBV7-2|NA
CASSLDLGTPHEQYF
TGTGCCAGCAGCTTAGATCTGGGGACCCCCCACGAGCAGTACTTC
>TRBJ2-7|NA|TRBV19|NA
CASSIVEGYEQYF
TGTGCCAGTAGTATAGTGGAGGGGTACGAGCAGTACTTC
>TRBJ1-1|NA|TRBV28|NA
CASSAADLAAEAFF
TGTGCCAGCAGTGCGGCGGATCTCGCCGCTGAAGCTTTCTTT
>TRBJ2-1|TRBD2|TRBV2|NA
CASRELAGGPNEQFF
TGTGCCAGCAGAGAACTGGCGGGGGGGCCCAATGAGCAGTTCTTC
>TRBJ2-7|TRBD1|TRBV11-2|NA
CASSLGQGAYEQYF
TGTGCCAGCAGCTTAGGGCAGGGGGCCTACGAGCAGTACTTC
>TRBJ2-3|NA|TRBV15|NA
CATSRGWQLSTDTQYF
TGTGCCACCAGCAGAGGTTGGCAGCTTAGCACAGATACGCAGTATTTT
>TRBJ1-3|NA|TRBV28|NA
CASNTRETRNTIYF
TGTGCCAGCAACACCAGGGAAACTCGAAACACCATATATTTT
>TRBJ2-1|NA|TRBV7-9|NA
CASSLWEHEQFF
TGTGCCAGCAGCTTATGGGAGCATGAGCAGTTCTTC
>TRBJ2-3|NA|TRBV7-6|NA
CASSLWGRAGLMDTQYF
TGTGCCAGCAGCTTATGGGGCAGGGCAGGGTTGATGGATACGCAGTATTTT
>TRBJ2-5|TRBD1|TRBV9|once
CASSVGLQGEEETQYF
TGTGCCAGCAGCGTAGGCTTGCAGGGGGAAGAAGAGACCCAGTACTTC
>TRBJ1-5|NA|TRBV28|NA
CASSLGDSNQPQHF
TGTGCCAGCAGTTTAGGGGATAGCAATCAGCCCCAGCATTTT
>TRBJ1-6|TRBD1|TRBV16|NA
CASSQSRTGQDSPLHF
TGTGCCAGCAGCCAATCAAGGACAGGGCAGGATTCACCCCTCCACTTT
>TRBJ1-5|NA|TRBV7-2|NA
CASSLNPDQPQHF
TGTGCCAGCAGCTTAAACCCCGATCAGCCCCAGCATTTT